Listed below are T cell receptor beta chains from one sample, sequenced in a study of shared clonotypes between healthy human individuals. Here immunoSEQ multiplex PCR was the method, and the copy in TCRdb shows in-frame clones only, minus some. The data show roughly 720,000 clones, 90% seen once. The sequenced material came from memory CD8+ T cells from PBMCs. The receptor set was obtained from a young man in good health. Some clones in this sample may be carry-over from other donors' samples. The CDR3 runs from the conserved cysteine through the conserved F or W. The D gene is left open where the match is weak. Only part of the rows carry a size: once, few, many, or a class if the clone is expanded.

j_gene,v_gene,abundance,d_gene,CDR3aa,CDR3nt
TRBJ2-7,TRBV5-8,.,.,CASSWGRSYEQYF,TGTGCCAGCAGCTGGGGACGGTCCTACGAGCAGTACTTC
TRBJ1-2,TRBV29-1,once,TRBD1,CSVPGTGHGYTF,TGCAGCGTCCCCGGGACAGGGCACGGCTACACCTTC
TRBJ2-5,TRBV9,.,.,CASSVAVGSQYQETQYF,TGTGCCAGCAGCGTAGCTGTCGGATCTCAGTACCAAGAGACCCAGTACTTC
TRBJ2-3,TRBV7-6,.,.,CASSPSETGRPQYF,TGTGCCAGCAGCCCCTCCGAGACTGGGAGACCTCAGTATTTT
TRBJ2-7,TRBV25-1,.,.,CASEDTAAVEQYF,TGTGCTAGTGAGGACACCGCCGCGGTGGAGCAGTACTTC
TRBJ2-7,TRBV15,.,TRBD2,CATSRDREVLGTSIYEQYF,TGTGCCACCAGCAGAGATCGAGAGGTTCTGGGGACTAGCATTTACGAGCAGTACTTC
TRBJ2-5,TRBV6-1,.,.,CASRLPEAQYF,TGTGCCAGCAGACTCCCGGAGGCCCAGTACTTC
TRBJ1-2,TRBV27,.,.,CASRPGGSYGYTF,TGTGCCAGCAGACCCGGAGGGAGCTATGGCTACACCTTC
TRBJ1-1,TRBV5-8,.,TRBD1,CASSYRRTGQNTEAFF,TGTGCCAGCAGTTACCGACGGACAGGGCAGAACACTGAAGCTTTCTTT
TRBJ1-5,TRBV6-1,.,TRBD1,CASSTSGTGAQPQHF,TGTGCCAGCAGTACTTCCGGGACAGGGGCCCAGCCCCAGCATTTT
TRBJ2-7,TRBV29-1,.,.,CSVGDGRPYEQYF,TGCAGCGTTGGAGACGGCCGCCCCTACGAGCAGTACTTC
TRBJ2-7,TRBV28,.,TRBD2,CASSKAGGPSYEQYF,TGTGCCAGCAGCAAAGCGGGAGGCCCCTCCTACGAGCAGTACTTC
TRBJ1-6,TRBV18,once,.,CASSTGTEYSPLHF,TGTGCCAGCTCGACCGGGACCGAGTATTCACCCCTCCACTTT
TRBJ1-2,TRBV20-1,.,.,CSAPEYGYTF,TGCAGTGCGCCTGAGTATGGCTACACCTTC
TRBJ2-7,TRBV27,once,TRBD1,CASSALQGDEQYF,TGTGCCAGCAGTGCTCTACAGGGGGACGAGCAGTACTTC
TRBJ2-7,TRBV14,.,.,CASSPQGRSSYEQYF,TGTGCCAGCAGCCCACAGGGCAGGAGCTCCTACGAGCAGTACTTC
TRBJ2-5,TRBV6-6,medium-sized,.,CASSYSNWETQYF,TGTGCCAGCAGTTACTCGAACTGGGAGACCCAGTACTTC
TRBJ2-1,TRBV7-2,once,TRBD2,CASSSRSGGSSYNEQFF,TGTGCCAGCAGCTCACGAAGCGGGGGGAGCTCCTACAATGAGCAGTTCTTC
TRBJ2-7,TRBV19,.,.,CASTDEGYEQYF,TGTGCCAGTACCGACGAGGGCTACGAGCAGTACTTC
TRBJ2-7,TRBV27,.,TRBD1,CASSGGQGFYEQYF,TGTGCCAGCAGCGGGGGACAGGGTTTCTACGAGCAGTACTTC
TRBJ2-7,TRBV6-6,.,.,CASSPDMRTFVDKYF,TGTGCCAGCAGCCCCGACATGCGGACTTTCGTTGATAAGTACTTC
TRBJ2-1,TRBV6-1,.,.,CASSEVIVGTYNEQFF,TGTGCCAGCAGTGAAGTGATCGTAGGGACCTACAATGAGCAGTTCTTC
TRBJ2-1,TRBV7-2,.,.,CASSLGAKIEQFF,TGTGCCAGCAGCTTAGGGGCCAAAATAGAGCAGTTCTTC
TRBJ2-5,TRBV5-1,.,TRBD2,CASSQLPLAGVGTPQETQYF,TGCGCCAGCAGCCAGCTCCCCCTAGCGGGAGTAGGCACCCCCCAAGAGACCCAGTACTTC
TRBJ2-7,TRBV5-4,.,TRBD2,CASSPGLAGVFYEQYF,TGTGCCAGCAGCCCCGGACTAGCGGGAGTGTTCTACGAGCAGTACTTC
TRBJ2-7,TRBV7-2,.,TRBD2,CASRGLAEGYEQYF,TGTGCCAGCAGAGGACTAGCGGAAGGCTACGAGCAGTACTTC
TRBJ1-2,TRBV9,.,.,CASSEGTEVYGYTF,TGTGCCAGCAGCGAAGGGACCGAAGTCTATGGCTACACCTTC
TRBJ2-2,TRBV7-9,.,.,CASSATPGELFF,TGTGCCAGCAGCGCCACTCCCGGGGAGCTGTTTTTT
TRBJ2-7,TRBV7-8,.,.,CASSLDGTLSSYEQYF,TGTGCCAGCAGCTTAGACGGCACCCTTTCCTCCTACGAGCAGTACTTC
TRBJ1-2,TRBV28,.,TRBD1,CASSSTWTGGANGYTF,TGTGCCAGCAGTTCGACCTGGACAGGGGGCGCAAATGGCTACACCTTC
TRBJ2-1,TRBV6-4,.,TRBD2,CASSDEAGGANEQFF,TGTGCCAGCAGTGACGAAGCGGGAGGCGCGAATGAGCAGTTCTTC
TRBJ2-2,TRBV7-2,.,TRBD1,CASSLWQGANTGELFF,TGTGCCAGCAGCCTGTGGCAGGGGGCAAACACCGGGGAGCTGTTTTTT
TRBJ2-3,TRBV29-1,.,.,CSVKDVASTDTQYF,TGCAGCGTTAAAGACGTGGCTAGCACAGATACGCAGTATTTT
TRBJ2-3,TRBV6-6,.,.,CASTPAGRRSTDTQYF,TGTGCCAGCACCCCCGCGGGGCGCAGAAGCACAGATACGCAGTATTTT
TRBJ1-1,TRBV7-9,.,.,CASSLTGLQAFF,TGTGCCAGCAGCTTGACCGGCCTCCAAGCTTTCTTT
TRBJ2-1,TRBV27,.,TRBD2,CASSSAISTSEYNEQFF,TGTGCCAGCAGTTCGGCAATCTCGACTAGCGAGTACAATGAGCAGTTCTTC
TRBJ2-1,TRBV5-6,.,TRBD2,CASSLASGSENEQFF,TGTGCCAGCAGCTTGGCTAGCGGGAGTGAAAATGAGCAGTTCTTC